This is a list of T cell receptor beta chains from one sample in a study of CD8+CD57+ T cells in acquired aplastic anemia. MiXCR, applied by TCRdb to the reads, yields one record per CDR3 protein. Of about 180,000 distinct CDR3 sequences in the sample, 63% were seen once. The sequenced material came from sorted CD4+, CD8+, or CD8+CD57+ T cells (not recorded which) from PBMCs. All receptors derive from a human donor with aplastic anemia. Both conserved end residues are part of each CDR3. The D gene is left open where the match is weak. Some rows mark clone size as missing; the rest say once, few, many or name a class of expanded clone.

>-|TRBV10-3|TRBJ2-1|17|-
TGTGCCAGCAATTTTCTGCCAGTTCAGCACAAGGACAATGAGCAGTTCTTC
CASNFLPVQHKDNEQFF
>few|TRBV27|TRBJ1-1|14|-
TGTGCCAGCAGTTTATCGGGGCAGAACACTGAAGCTTTCTTT
CASSLSGQNTEAFF
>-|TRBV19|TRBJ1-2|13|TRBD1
TGTGCCAGTAGCATAGACAGGGGTGGTGGCTACACCTTC
CASSIDRGGGYTF
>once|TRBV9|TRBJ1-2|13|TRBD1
TGTGCCAGCAGTTATGACAGGGTCTATGGCTACACCTTC
CASSYDRVYGYTF
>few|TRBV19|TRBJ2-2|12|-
TGTGCCAGTAGTATAGTAACAGGGGAGCTGTTTTTT
CASSIVTGELFF
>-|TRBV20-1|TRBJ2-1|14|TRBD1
TGCAGTGCTAGAGGGGACAGGGAGTACAATGAGCAGTTCTTC
CSARGDREYNEQFF
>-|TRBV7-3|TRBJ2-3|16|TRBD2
TGTGCCAGCAGCTCCCGTACTAGCGGGGGGGCAGATACGCAGTATTTT
CASSSRTSGGADTQYF
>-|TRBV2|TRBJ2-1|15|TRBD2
TGTGCCAGCTATAAAGAACTAGCGGCCTACAATGAGCAGTTCTTC
CASYKELAAYNEQFF
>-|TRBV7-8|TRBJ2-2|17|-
TGTGCCAGCAGCCTCAAGGGCGGGGGCGGAAACACCGGGGAGCTGTTTTTT
CASSLKGGGGNTGELFF
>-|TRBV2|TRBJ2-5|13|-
TGTGCCAGCAGGACAGGGAGGGTAGAGACCCAGTACTTC
CASRTGRVETQYF
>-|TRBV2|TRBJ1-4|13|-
TGTGCCAGCATGGGAAGGGATAATGAAAAACTGTTTTTT
CASMGRDNEKLFF
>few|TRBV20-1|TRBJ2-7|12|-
TGCAGTGCTAGGGTTTGGGAGCGCGAGCAGTACTTC
CSARVWEREQYF